This T cell receptor (beta chain) is from a study of blood T cell repertoires in COVID-19. Background on the study: PBMCs, B-cell-depleted T cells, or T cells were the source of the cDNA or gDNA that made up the material.

The V gene's germline CDR1 is KGHSH and CDR2 LQKENI. The CDR3 extends over 17 amino acids. After removal of 3 bases from V and 2 bases from J, the junction contained 9 bases not matched to a gene. Under the authors' procedure: Scientists estimated how many nucleated cells there were by amplifying reference gene primers. Only in-frame clones appear in the TCRdb table, and some are missing; sequencing was by immunoSEQ multiplex PCR. The V and J calls and clone size come from that table; D and trimming were worked out from the DNA. The top ten clones hold less than 6% of a sample with some 200,000 clones, 80% to 85% of them seen once.

The gene calls are TRBV18 and TRBJ1-4; 7 bases map to TRBD1. Sequenced input: peripheral blood. The TCR comes from a woman in her 70s with COVID-19, enrolled during active disease. This CDR3 reads CASSPGAGGATNEKLFF. The CDR3 DNA follows: TGTGCCAGCTCACCCGGGGCAGGGGGAGCGACTAATGAAAAACTGTTTTTT.